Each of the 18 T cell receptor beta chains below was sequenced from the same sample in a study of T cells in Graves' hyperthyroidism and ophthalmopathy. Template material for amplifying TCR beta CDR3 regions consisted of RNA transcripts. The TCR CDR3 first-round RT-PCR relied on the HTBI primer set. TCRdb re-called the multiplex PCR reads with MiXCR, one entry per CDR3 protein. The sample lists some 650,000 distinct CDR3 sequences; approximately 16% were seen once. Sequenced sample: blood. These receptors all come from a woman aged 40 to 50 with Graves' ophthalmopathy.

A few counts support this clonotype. CDR3 in amino acids: CASSYSGISGNTIYF. CDR3 in DNA: TGTGCCAGCAGTTACTCGGGGATCTCTGGAAACACCATATATTTT. V usage is TRBV6-5 and J usage is TRBJ1-3; D ambiguous. The CDR3 contains 15 residues. The germline V gene has CDR1 MNHEY and CDR2 SVGAGI. V was shortened by 0 bases and J by 0 bases, with 6 bases between the two germline ends.

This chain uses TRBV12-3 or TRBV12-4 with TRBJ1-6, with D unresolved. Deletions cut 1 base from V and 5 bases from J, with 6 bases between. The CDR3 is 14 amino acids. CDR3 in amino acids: CASSLGENNSPLHF. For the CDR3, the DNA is TGTGCCAGCAGTTTAGGGGAGAATAATTCACCCCTCCACTTT.

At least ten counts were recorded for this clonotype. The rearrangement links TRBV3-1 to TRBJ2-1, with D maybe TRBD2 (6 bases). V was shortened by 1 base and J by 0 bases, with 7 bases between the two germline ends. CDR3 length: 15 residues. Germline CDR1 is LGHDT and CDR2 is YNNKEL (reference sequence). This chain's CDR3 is CASSQVGSSYNEQFF. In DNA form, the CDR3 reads TGTGCCAGCAGCCAAGTCGGGAGCTCCTACAATGAGCAGTTCTTC.

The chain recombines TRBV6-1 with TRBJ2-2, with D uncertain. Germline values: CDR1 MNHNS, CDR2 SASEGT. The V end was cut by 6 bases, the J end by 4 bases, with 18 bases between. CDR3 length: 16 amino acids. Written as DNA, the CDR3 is TGTGCCAGCAGACCTTCGGGCCCCCGAGTCACCGGGGAGCTGTTTTTT. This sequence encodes CASRPSGPRVTGELFF.

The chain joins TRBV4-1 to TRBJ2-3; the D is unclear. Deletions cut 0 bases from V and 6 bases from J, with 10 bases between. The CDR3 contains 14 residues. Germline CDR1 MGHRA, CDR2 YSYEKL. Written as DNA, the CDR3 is TGCGCCAGCAGCCAAGAGGGCATAAGGGATACGCAGTATTTT. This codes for CASSQEGIRDTQYF.

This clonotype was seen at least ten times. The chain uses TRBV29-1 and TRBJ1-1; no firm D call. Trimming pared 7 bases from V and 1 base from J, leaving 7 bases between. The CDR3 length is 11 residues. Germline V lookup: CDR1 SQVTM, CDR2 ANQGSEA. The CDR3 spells CSAEANTEAFF. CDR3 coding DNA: TGCAGCGCTGAGGCGAACACTGAAGCTTTCTTT. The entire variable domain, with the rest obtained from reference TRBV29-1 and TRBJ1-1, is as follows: SAVISQKPSRDICQRGTSLTIQCQVDSQVTMMFWYRQQPGQSLTLIATANQGSEATYESGFVIDKFPISRPNLTFSTLTVSNMSPEDSSIYLCSAEANTEAFFGQGTRLTVV.

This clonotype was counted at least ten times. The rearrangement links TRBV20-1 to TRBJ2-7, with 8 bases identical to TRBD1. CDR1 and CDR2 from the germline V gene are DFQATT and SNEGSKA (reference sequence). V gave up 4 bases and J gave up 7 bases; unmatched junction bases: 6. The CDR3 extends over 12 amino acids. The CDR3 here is CSATDRGWEQYF. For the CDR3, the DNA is TGCAGTGCTACTGACAGGGGTTGGGAGCAGTACTTC.

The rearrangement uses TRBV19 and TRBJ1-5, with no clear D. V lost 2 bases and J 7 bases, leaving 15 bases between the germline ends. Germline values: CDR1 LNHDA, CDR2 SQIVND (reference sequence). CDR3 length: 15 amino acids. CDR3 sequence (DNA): TGTGCCAGTAGTATAACCCGGGAACGGAACCAGCCCCAGCATTTT. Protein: CASSITRERNQPQHF. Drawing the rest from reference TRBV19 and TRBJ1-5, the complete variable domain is DGGITQSPKYLFRKEGQNVTLSCEQNLNHDAMYWYRQDPGQGLRLIYYSQIVNDFQKGDIAEGYSVSREKKESFPLTVTSAQKNPTAFYLCASSITRERNQPQHFGDGTRLSIL.

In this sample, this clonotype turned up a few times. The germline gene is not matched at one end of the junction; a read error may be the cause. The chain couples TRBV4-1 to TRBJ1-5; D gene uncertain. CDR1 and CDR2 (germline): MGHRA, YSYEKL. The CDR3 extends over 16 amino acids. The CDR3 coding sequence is TGCGCCAGCAGCCAAGTATGGTCAGGACGGTATCAACCCCAGCATTTT. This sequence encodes CASSQVWSGRYQPQHF.

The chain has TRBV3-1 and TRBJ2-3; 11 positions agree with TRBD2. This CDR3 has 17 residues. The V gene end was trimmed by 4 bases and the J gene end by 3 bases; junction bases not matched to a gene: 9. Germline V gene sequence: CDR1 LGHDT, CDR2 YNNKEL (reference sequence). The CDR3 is CASSLSSGGAGTDTQYF. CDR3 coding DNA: TGTGCCAGCAGCCTCAGTAGCGGGGGGGCCGGGACAGATACGCAGTATTTT.

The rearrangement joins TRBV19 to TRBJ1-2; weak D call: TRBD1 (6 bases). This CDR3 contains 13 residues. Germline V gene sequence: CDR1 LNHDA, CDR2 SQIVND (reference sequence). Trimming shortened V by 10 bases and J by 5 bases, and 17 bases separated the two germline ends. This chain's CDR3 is CATRWGAGYGYTF. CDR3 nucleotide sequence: TGTGCCACACGTTGGGGGGCAGGATATGGCTACACCTTC. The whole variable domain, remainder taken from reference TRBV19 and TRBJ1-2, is DGGITQSPKYLFRKEGQNVTLSCEQNLNHDAMYWYRQDPGQGLRLIYYSQIVNDFQKGDIAEGYSVSREKKESFPLTVTSAQKNPTAFYLCATRWGAGYGYTFGSGTRLTVV.

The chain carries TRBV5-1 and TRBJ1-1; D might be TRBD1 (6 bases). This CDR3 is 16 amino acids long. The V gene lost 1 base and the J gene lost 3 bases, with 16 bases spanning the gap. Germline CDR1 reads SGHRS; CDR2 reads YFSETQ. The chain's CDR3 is CASSLNGGRGDTEAFF. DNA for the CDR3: TGCGCCAGCAGCTTGAATGGGGGGCGCGGTGACACTGAAGCTTTCTTT.

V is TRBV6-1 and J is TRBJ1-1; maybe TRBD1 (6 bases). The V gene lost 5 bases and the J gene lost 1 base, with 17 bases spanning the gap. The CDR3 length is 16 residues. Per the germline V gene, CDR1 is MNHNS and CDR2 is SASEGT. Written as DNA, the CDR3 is TGTGCCAGCAGTACCCCGAAGGGGACAAGGAACACTGAAGCTTTCTTT. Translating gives CASSTPKGTRNTEAFF.

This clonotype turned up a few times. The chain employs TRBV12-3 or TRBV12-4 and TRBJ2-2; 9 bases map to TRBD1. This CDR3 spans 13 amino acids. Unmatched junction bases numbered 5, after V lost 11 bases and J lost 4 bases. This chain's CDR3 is CACGQGLTGELFF. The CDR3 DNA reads TGTGCCTGTGGACAGGGGCTCACCGGGGAGCTGTTTTTT.

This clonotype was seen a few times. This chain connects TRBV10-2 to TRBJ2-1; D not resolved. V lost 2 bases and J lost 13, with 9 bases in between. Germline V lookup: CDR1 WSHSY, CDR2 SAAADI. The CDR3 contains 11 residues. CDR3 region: CASSEGLGQFF. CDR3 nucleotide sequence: TGCGCCAGCAGTGAGGGTCTAGGCCAGTTCTTC.

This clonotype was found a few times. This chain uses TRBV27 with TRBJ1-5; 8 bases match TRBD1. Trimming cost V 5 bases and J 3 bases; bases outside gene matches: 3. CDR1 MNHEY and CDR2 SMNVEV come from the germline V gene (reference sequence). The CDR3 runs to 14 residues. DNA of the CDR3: TGTGCCAGCAGTGGGACAGGCAACAATCAGCCCCAGCATTTT. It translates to CASSGTGNNQPQHF.

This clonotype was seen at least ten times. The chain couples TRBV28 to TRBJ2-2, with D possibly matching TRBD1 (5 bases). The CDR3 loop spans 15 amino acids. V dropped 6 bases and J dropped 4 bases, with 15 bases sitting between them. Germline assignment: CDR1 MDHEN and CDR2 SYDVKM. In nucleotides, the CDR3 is TGTGCCAGCAGCACCGGCGGCAGGGCCACCGGGGAGCTGTTTTTT. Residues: CASSTGGRATGELFF.

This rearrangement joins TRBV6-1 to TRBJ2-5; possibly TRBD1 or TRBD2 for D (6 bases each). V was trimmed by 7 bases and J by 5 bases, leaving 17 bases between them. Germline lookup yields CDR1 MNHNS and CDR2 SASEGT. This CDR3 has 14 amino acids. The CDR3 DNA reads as TGTGCCAGCAAGGGACTGGGGGGCTGGGAGACCCAGTACTTC. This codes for CASKGLGGWETQYF.